These T cell receptor beta chains were read from a single sample in a study of T cells after posttransplantation cyclophosphamide. Sequenced by immunoSEQ multiplex PCR; TCRdb stores in-frame clones only, minus some. The repertoire shows approximately 27,000 clones, none seen only once; the top ten take about 1.5%. Sequences were obtained from PBMCs. The receptors here all came from a man in his fifties or sixties in good health, CMV-negative, and a related stem cell transplant donor. The CDR3 runs from the conserved cysteine through the conserved F or W. A D gene is named only where the DNA matches it firmly. A row's size may be missing; if present it is once, few, many or a size class.

TRBV11-2,TRBJ2-3,many,.,TGTGCCAGCAGCCCCAGGGTTAGGACAGATACGCAGTATTTT,CASSPRVRTDTQYF
TRBV29-1,TRBJ2-1,many,.,TGCAGCGTTGAAATGAGGGACAATGAGCAGTTCTTC,CSVEMRDNEQFF
TRBV7-3,TRBJ2-3,many,TRBD2,TGTGCCAGCAGCCGGGGGGTTAGCACAGATACGCAGTATTTT,CASSRGVSTDTQYF
TRBV4-2,TRBJ2-3,many,TRBD1,TGTGCCAGCAGCCAAGCGAAGGGGGCTGGGGTTACAGATACGCAGTATTTT,CASSQAKGAGVTDTQYF
TRBV5-5,TRBJ1-4,many,.,TGTGCCAGCAGCTCACGACAGGTCGAAAAACTGTTTTTT,CASSSRQVEKLFF
TRBV6-4,TRBJ1-6,.,.,TGTGCCAGCAGTGACGGTACTCTCAATTCACCCCTCCACTTT,CASSDGTLNSPLHF
TRBV5-6,TRBJ2-5,many,TRBD1,TGTGCCAGCACTAACCCGGGGACAGGGGGATCGGAGACCCAGTACTTC,CASTNPGTGGSETQYF
TRBV5-1,TRBJ1-2,many,TRBD1,TGCGCCAGCAGCTTGCTCCTTACAGGGGTGGAGGGCGGCTACACCTTC,CASSLLLTGVEGGYTF
TRBV2,TRBJ2-3,few,.,TGTGCCAGCAGTGAAGTTTCGCGGGGCAACACAGATACGCAGTATTTT,CASSEVSRGNTDTQYF
TRBV6-4,TRBJ2-3,many,TRBD2,TGTGCCAGCACCCCAACCGGGACTAGCGGGGCCGGAGGGACGCAGTATTTT,CASTPTGTSGAGGTQYF
TRBV2,TRBJ2-7,many,TRBD2,TGTGCCAGCAGACAGACTAGCGGGGGTTACGAGCAGTACTTC,CASRQTSGGYEQYF
TRBV7-6,TRBJ2-7,many,.,TGTGCCAGCAGCTATAACAGGGACTACGAGCAGTACTTC,CASSYNRDYEQYF
TRBV5-1,TRBJ1-2,many,TRBD1,TGCGCCAGCGCCACCGGGACAGGTCCTATGAACGGCTACACCTTC,CASATGTGPMNGYTF
TRBV6-5,TRBJ1-1,many,TRBD1,TGTGCCAGCAGTGTTTACAGGGGGCCCACTGAAGCTTTCTTT,CASSVYRGPTEAFF
TRBV9,TRBJ2-1,many,TRBD2,TGTGCCAGCAGCGCTCCCGCAGGCGGGAGCGCGTATGATGAGCAGTTCTTC,CASSAPAGGSAYDEQFF
TRBV5-1,TRBJ1-1,many,.,TGCGCCAGCAGCTTGGCACAAAGGAGCGTGAACACTGAAGCTTTCTTT,CASSLAQRSVNTEAFF
TRBV29-1,TRBJ1-2,many,.,TGCAGCTTTCGGATTGACAGCTCGCCGGTCTATGGCTACACCTTC,CSFRIDSSPVYGYTF
TRBV7-6,TRBJ2-6,many,TRBD1,TGTGCCAGCAGCTCGAGGACAGGGGCTGGGGCCAACGTCCTGACTTTC,CASSSRTGAGANVLTF
TRBV5-5,TRBJ1-5,many,TRBD1,TGTGCCAGCAGCCGGGAACAGGGGCAGGGGCAGCCCCAGCATTTT,CASSREQGQGQPQHF
TRBV6-4,TRBJ2-3,many,TRBD2,TGTGCCAGCAGCACGGATGCTAGCGGGAGCACAGATACGCAGTATTTT,CASSTDASGSTDTQYF
TRBV7-8,TRBJ1-1,many,.,TGTGCCAGCAGCTTAAAGGGATCACCGGGGGCTTTCTTT,CASSLKGSPGAFF
TRBV6-6,TRBJ2-3,many,TRBD2,TGTGCCAGCAGCAAGACTAGCGGGGGAGACACAGATACGCAGTATTTT,CASSKTSGGDTDTQYF
TRBV28,TRBJ2-2,many,TRBD1,TGTGCCAGCATCCGAGGGGGCGGGAACACCGGGGAGCTGTTTTTT,CASIRGGGNTGELFF
TRBV18,TRBJ2-7,many,.,TGTGCCAGCTCACCACCGACGGCCGCGACGGGGGAGCAGTACTTC,CASSPPTAATGEQYF
TRBV6-5,TRBJ2-7,many,.,TGTGCCAGCAGCCAGGCCGGGGGGCCCTACGAGCAGTACTTC,CASSQAGGPYEQYF
TRBV4-1,TRBJ1-1,many,.,TGCGCCAGCAGCCAGGGGGCTCTCTGGACCGGGACACGGACGAACACTGAAGCTTTCTTT,CASSQGALWTGTRTNTEAFF
TRBV9,TRBJ2-2,many,TRBD1,TGTGCCAGCAGCTGGGGACAGGGCGGCGGGGAGCTGTTTTTT,CASSWGQGGGELFF
TRBV7-9,TRBJ1-1,many,.,TGTGCCAGCAGCTTATCAGGGGCGAACACTGAAGCTTTCTTT,CASSLSGANTEAFF
TRBV21-1,TRBJ2-4,.,.,TGTGCCAGCAGCCCCGCGGGGGGGAGGGGGGACATTCAGTACTTC,CASSPAGGRGDIQYF
TRBV6-4,TRBJ2-1,many,TRBD2,TGTGCCAGCAGTGCATCCGGGACTAGCCTCAATGAGCAGTTCTTC,CASSASGTSLNEQFF
TRBV9,TRBJ2-3,many,.,TGTGCCAGCAGCGTCTCCCTTAGCACAGGAAAGTATTTT,CASSVSLSTGKYF
TRBV5-1,TRBJ2-7,.,TRBD2,TGCGCCAGCAGCGAGCGAGCGGGGGTGGGCGAGCAGTACTTC,CASSERAGVGEQYF
TRBV5-1,TRBJ1-4,many,TRBD1,TGCGCCAGCAGCACGGGACAGGAGGAAAAACTGTTTTTT,CASSTGQEEKLFF
TRBV4-2,TRBJ2-2,many,.,TGTGCCAGCAGCCAAGTTCGGGGCGGGGCGAACACCGGGGAGCTGTTTTTT,CASSQVRGGANTGELFF
TRBV30,TRBJ2-5,many,TRBD2,TGTGCCCGTAGCGGGGGGGCCCGGGAGACCCAGTACTTC,CARSGGARETQYF
TRBV5-1,TRBJ2-3,many,TRBD1,TGCGCCAGCAAGGGACAGGATGGGCTCACAGATACGCAGTATTTT,CASKGQDGLTDTQYF
TRBV18,TRBJ1-1,many,.,TGTGCCAGCTCACCTGTTGGGGAGCTTACTGAAGCTTTCTTT,CASSPVGELTEAFF
TRBV30,TRBJ1-2,many,.,TGTGCCTGGAGTGTACCACAGTTTCTCCGTTATGGCTACACCTTC,CAWSVPQFLRYGYTF
TRBV5-6,TRBJ1-2,many,TRBD1,TGTGCCAGCAGCGCCGCCGACAGGGGCAACTATGGCTACACCTTC,CASSAADRGNYGYTF
TRBV30,TRBJ1-6,many,TRBD1,TGTGCCTGGAGGGACAGGCTCTCCTATAATTCACCCCTCCACTTT,CAWRDRLSYNSPLHF
TRBV6-5,TRBJ1-1,many,.,TGTGCCAGCAGTTACACAGAGAACACTGAAGCTTTCTTT,CASSYTENTEAFF
TRBV4-2,TRBJ2-1,many,TRBD2,TGTGCCAGCAGCCAAGAAGGTTGGCGGGGGAGCTCCTACAATGAGCAGTTCTTC,CASSQEGWRGSSYNEQFF
TRBV5-1,TRBJ2-1,many,TRBD1,TGCGCCAGCAGCCTGGGACAGGGCGAGCAGTTCTTC,CASSLGQGEQFF